The 8 T cell receptor beta chains in this list originate from one sample, sequenced in a study of early stage breast cancer tumors. Clones were read by immunoSEQ multiplex PCR, and TCRdb kept only the in-frame ones, dropping some. The sample consists of tens of thousands of clones, over 60% of them appearing once. The sample comprised blood. The source is a person in their thirties with breast cancer.

For the CDR3, the DNA is TGCGCCAGCAGCTTGGGGGGTAGGGGCGATCAGCCCCAGCATTTT. Translated: CASSLGGRGDQPQHF. This rearrangement joins TRBV5-1 to TRBJ1-5; perhaps TRBD1 as D (5 bases). Germline CDR1 SGHRS, CDR2 YFSETQ. V lost 0 bases, J lost 5 bases, and 12 bases lay in between. This CDR3 has 15 residues.

The V and J genes are TRBV6-5 and TRBJ2-7; D is undetermined. This CDR3 has 13 residues. From germline, CDR1 is MNHEY and CDR2 SVGAGI. Trimming removed 2 bases from V and 2 bases from J, with 7 bases in between. Here the CDR3 DNA reads TGTGCCAGCAGTTACGGGCAGACCTACGAGCAGTACTTC. This sequence encodes CASSYGQTYEQYF.

Comments on this clone: Other DNA sequences in the same sample also yield this CDR3. The chain recombines TRBV11-2 with TRBJ2-1; the match to TRBD2 covers 8 bases. J lost 2 bases, V lost 4 bases, and 1 base had no gene match. CDR1 and CDR2 (germline): SGHAT, FQNNGV. This CDR3 comprises 14 residues. CDR3 in amino acids: CASSSGLAYNEQFF. In nucleotides, the CDR3 is TGTGCCAGCAGCTCGGGACTAGCCTACAATGAGCAGTTCTTC.

The rearrangement uses TRBV19 and TRBJ2-3; tentative D call: TRBD1 (6 bases). Trimming took off 2 bases at V and 6 bases at J, with 18 bases between the two ends. CDR1 is LNHDA and CDR2 is SQIVND in the germline V gene (reference sequence). The CDR3 runs 16 residues. The DNA for the CDR3 is TGTGCCAGTAGTATATTTCAGGGGCAGCAATGGGATACGCAGTATTTT. Translating gives CASSIFQGQQWDTQYF. Based on the CDR3 plus reference TRBV19 and TRBJ2-3, the full variable domain is DGGITQSPKYLFRKEGQNVTLSCEQNLNHDAMYWYRQDPGQGLRLIYYSQIVNDFQKGDIAEGYSVSREKKESFPLTVTSAQKNPTAFYLCASSIFQGQQWDTQYFGPGTRLTVL.

The chain has TRBV7-9 and TRBJ1-1; 7 bases map to TRBD1. The ends lost 1 base at V and 2 bases at J; junction bases unmatched: 13. CDR3 length: 18 residues. In germline, CDR1 is SEHNR, CDR2 FQNEAQ (reference sequence). CDR3 bases: TGTGCCAGCAGCTTAGGGAGTGAGACAGGGACCTCAAACACTGAAGCTTTCTTT. This translates into CASSLGSETGTSNTEAFF.

The genes are TRBV27 and TRBJ1-1; unclear D gene. Germline CDR1 reads MNHEY; CDR2 reads SMNVEV (reference sequence). V shed 6 bases and J shed 2 bases, with 10 bases lying between them. This CDR3 region has 13 residues. DNA for the CDR3: TGTGCCAGCAGACCAGATTCAAACACTGAAGCTTTCTTT. This sequence encodes CASRPDSNTEAFF.

The CDR3 DNA sequence: TGTGCCAGCAGTAGCGGGAGGGACACCGGGGAGCTGTTTTTT. Amino acid sequence: CASSSGRDTGELFF. The chain joins TRBV6-4 to TRBJ2-2, with 10 bases matching TRBD2. CDR1 is MRHNA, CDR2 SNTAGT, per germline. The V and J ends lost 5 bases and 3 bases, in that order; junction bases with no gene match: 0. CDR3 length: 14 residues.

The rearrangement joins TRBV29-1 to TRBJ1-2; 8 bases align to TRBD1. The CDR3 covers 14 residues. V was clipped by 5 bases and J by 7 bases; unmatched bases: 12. Germline-derived CDR1 and CDR2 are SQVTM and ANQGSEA. The CDR3: CSVLKVQGAGGYTF. CDR3 DNA: TGCAGCGTTCTGAAGGTCCAGGGGGCTGGTGGCTACACCTTC.